Reported below is one T cell receptor beta chain. The target of this receptor is not known. Per-base qualities were not stored, and no clone one base away is much larger. The sample comes from a study of shared clonotypes between healthy human individuals (dated by TCRdb to 2019 to 2021). Some background on the complete study: Two women and a few men aged 18 to 49 years were included in the cohort. To increase sequencing depth and limit assay-specific biases, TCR repertoire library preparation and sequencing were carried out by different laboratories using diverse techniques. Blood TCR repertoires of roughly 5 healthy adults were deeply sequenced to estimate repertoire size and the extent of clonotype sharing between individuals. For each donor, CD4 naive and CD4 memory were each run on three plates, CD8 naive on two plates, and CD8 memory on one plate. Each donor's leukapheresis produced roughly between roughly 0.85 and 9.5 billion PBMCs.

General conclusions and limits of the study: Pairwise subsampling led to the expectation that sequencing depth would affect the degree of clonotype sharing among donors. Sampling was restricted to blood, and TCR repertoires in tissues likely differ from the TCR repertoires found in blood. Naive subsets generally had larger estimated clonotype richness than memory subsets did. Rarefaction of sorted-subset datasets indicated incomplete sequencing despite the large sequencing depth. About 5% of naive CD4, 3.5% of naive CD8, about 2.5% of memory CD4, and 0.4% of memory CD8 clonotypes were shared across several donors. Higher generation probabilities were observed for clonotypes shared by all four sorted-subset donors than for non-shared clonotypes. Because the study included a small number of donors, the genetic and exposure-history diversity represented was limited.

The donors were healthy, HIV-negative adults who had no recently reported acute infections or vaccinations. Every donor was a Caucasian adult living in Nashville, Tennessee, USA. CD4+ T cells were enriched by magnetic negative selection, after which naive cells were positively selected on CD45RA and the negative fraction was taken as the memory subset. Blood was collected by leukapheresis, and PBMCs were isolated by Ficoll-Histopaque density gradient centrifugation and then cryopreserved in liquid nitrogen vapor phase. Analytical flow cytometry was used to check the purity and quantity of every magnetically sorted T cell population. Genomic DNA was isolated from each sorted fraction and quantified by UV absorbance on a Nanodrop 2000c. The germline V gene encodes CDR1 SGHRS and CDR2 YFSETQ. The junction carries 8 bases between V and J, which are trimmed by 7 bases and 1 base respectively. The CDR3 sequence holds 12 residues, the cysteine and phenylalanine included. Left in the record is the CDR3 DNA by itself, 36 bases read in frame from the first base.

Using the deep immunoSEQ assay, TCR CDR3 regions were amplified from genomic DNA by multiplex PCR. Extracted genomic DNA from each cell subset was spread evenly across all wells of several immunoSEQ 96-well plates, with each plate serving as a replicate. For sorted subsets, each replicate PCR was loaded with around 220 ng genomic DNA, equivalent to about 30,000 T cell genomes. Purified libraries were measured with a Qubit 3.0 fluorometer, size-checked on a Bioanalyzer 2100, and measured again with the KAPA Library Quantification kit. A separate single-read 150-cycle Illumina NextSeq 550 flow cell was used to sequence each immunoSEQ 96-well plate. The authors' pipeline ran thus. The immunoSEQ output contained only junctional sequences without quality scores, so filtering could not match that applied to full-length reads. To assign V/J genes and CDR3, sequences were annotated using PyIR, a Python wrapper for IgBLAST v1.9, with IMGT germline references. Reads were filtered out if the reads had weak V/J assignments (E-value above 1e-6), no CDR3, stop codons, out-of-frame junctions, or ambiguous translated residues. V3J clonotypes were defined as sequences sharing the same inferred V gene, J gene, and CDR3 amino acid sequence. To compute the percentage overlap between repertoires, the number of shared unique clonotypes was divided by the size of the smaller repertoire. Repertoire richness was assessed with RTK rarefaction, the Chao1 estimator, and Recon v2.1 estimates of unobserved clonotypes. Generation probabilities were computed with OLGA for all TCRbeta clonotypes obtained by the gDNA method from several donors. What TCRdb holds here is the immuneACCESS table cut down to in-frame rearrangements. Part of the clones is not present; checked against another copy, under half of the missing clones reflect an unresolved V gene, and the others are unexplained. The V and J calls and the clone size are those of that table, but D and trimming were determined from the DNA. The sample data list over a million clones, and approximately 98% of these were observed just once. The ten most abundant clones make up roughly 0.45% of the sample.

The sequenced sample was naive CD4+ T cells sorted from blood. The cell subset or site label for this specimen denotes: CD45RA+ positively selected. The chain was built from TRBV5-1 and TRBJ1-1; the D gene assignment is ambiguous. This receptor was identified in a man younger than 40 in good health. The CDR3 corresponds to CASGRENTEAFF. The DNA is as follows: TGCGCCAGCGGGCGGGAGAACACTGAAGCTTTCTTT.